A selection of T cell receptor beta chains follows, all from one sample in a study of T-cell memory formation after mild COVID-19. TCRdb analysed the 5' RACE reads with MiXCR anew, one entry per CDR3 protein. The sample holds 450,000 or so distinct CDR3 sequences; around 20% are singletons and the top ten take approximately 8.1%. Sequenced: PBMCs or a T cell subset sorted from them (not recorded which). The receptor set was obtained from an adult woman who had mild COVID-19 (a few samples of this study predate the infection). Cell type and time point are not known. CDR3s include the opening cysteine and the closing phenylalanine or tryptophan. D genes are given only for firm matches. Clone size is not always given. Where it is, it says once, few, many or a class for expanded clones.

cdr3_nt,cdr3_aa,cdr3_length,clone_size,j_call,d_call,v_call
TGTGCCAGCAGCGGACCAGCGGGGAGCTTCAATGAGCAGTTCTTC,CASSGPAGSFNEQFF,15,-,TRBJ2-1,TRBD2,TRBV9
TGTGCCAGCAGGACAGGATCTGGGGCCAACGTCCTGACTTTC,CASRTGSGANVLTF,14,-,TRBJ2-6,-,TRBV2
TGTGCCAGTAGTACGCGGACGGAGAGGGCTTTCTTT,CASSTRTERAFF,12,once,TRBJ1-1,-,TRBV19
TGTGCCACCAGTAAGACTAGCGGGGTCTCCTACAATGAGCAGTTCTTC,CATSKTSGVSYNEQFF,16,few,TRBJ2-1,TRBD2,TRBV24-1
TGCGCCAGCAGCCAACAGGGACAGCCGTGGGACGAGCAGTACTTC,CASSQQGQPWDEQYF,15,-,TRBJ2-7,TRBD1,TRBV4-1
TGTGCCACCAGTGCCGGTGGTGGGGACCTACTTGAGCAGTTCTTC,CATSAGGGDLLEQFF,15,-,TRBJ2-1,-,TRBV24-1
TGCGCCAGCAGCCATATGGGACTAGCGGGGTTAAGCTCCTACAATGAGCAGTTCTTC,CASSHMGLAGLSSYNEQFF,19,-,TRBJ2-1,TRBD2,TRBV4-3
TGTGCCAGCAGCCCTCGGTTGGCAGGAGGAGTCACTGAAGCTTTCTTT,CASSPRLAGGVTEAFF,16,many,TRBJ1-1,-,TRBV7-9
TGTGCCAGCAGCGTAGGACGGGAGCAGTACTTC,CASSVGREQYF,11,few,TRBJ2-7,-,TRBV9
TGCAGTGCTATATCCGGGAAAGAGACCCAGTACTTC,CSAISGKETQYF,12,many,TRBJ2-5,-,TRBV20-1
TGTGCCAGCTCCTGGGCAGGTTTCGCAGATACGCAGTATTTT,CASSWAGFADTQYF,14,-,TRBJ2-3,-,TRBV6-5
TGCGCCAGCAGCCCTCCAGGAACAGGGATATTTGATACGCAGTATTTT,CASSPPGTGIFDTQYF,16,-,TRBJ2-3,-,TRBV4-1
TGTGCCACCAGCAGTTGGGTAGCGGGACCCACAGATACGCAGTATTTT,CATSSWVAGPTDTQYF,16,-,TRBJ2-3,TRBD2,TRBV15
TGTGCCAGCAGTAGGTCTAGCGCGTACACAGATACGCAGTATTTT,CASSRSSAYTDTQYF,15,-,TRBJ2-3,-,TRBV27
TGTGCCAGCAGGGGTACAGGGGAAGGGCTGTTTTTT,CASRGTGEGLFF,12,-,TRBJ2-2,TRBD1,TRBV12-3/TRBV12-4
TGTGCCAGCACGGGGTTGGGCCTGGACTACAATGAGCAGTTCTTC,CASTGLGLDYNEQFF,15,-,TRBJ2-1,-,TRBV6-2/TRBV6-3
TGTGCCAGCAGTGAGGACAGGGGGAGCAATCAGCCCCAGCATTTT,CASSEDRGSNQPQHF,15,few,TRBJ1-5,TRBD1,TRBV12-3/TRBV12-4
TGTGCCAGCAGTTCCCCCCACCGGGACGAATACAATGAGCAGTTCTTC,CASSSPHRDEYNEQFF,16,few,TRBJ2-1,-,TRBV12-3/TRBV12-4
TGCGCCAGCAGCCAAGACTCCCCGACAGATGGCTACACCTTC,CASSQDSPTDGYTF,14,-,TRBJ1-2,-,TRBV4-1
TGCGCCAGCAGCCAAGGGGGTCGCACAGATACGCAGTATTTT,CASSQGGRTDTQYF,14,-,TRBJ2-3,-,TRBV4-3
TGTGCCAGCAGCCAAAGTTTAAACTCTGGAAACACCATATATTTT,CASSQSLNSGNTIYF,15,-,TRBJ1-3,-,TRBV7-2
TGTGCCAGCAGCCCGTTAGGACTAGCGGGAGCGAGGGAGCAGTACTTC,CASSPLGLAGAREQYF,16,few,TRBJ2-7,TRBD2,TRBV4-2
TGTGCCAGCAGGCATAGCGGGAGTTGGCCAGATACGCAGTATTTT,CASRHSGSWPDTQYF,15,-,TRBJ2-3,TRBD2,TRBV6-5
TGTGCCAGCGGTAAGGGGAGCTCCTACGAGCAGTACTTC,CASGKGSSYEQYF,13,few,TRBJ2-7,-,TRBV6-6
TGTGCCAGCTCCCACGGGGACAGCAACTATGGCTACACCTTC,CASSHGDSNYGYTF,14,-,TRBJ1-2,TRBD1,TRBV18
TGTGCCAGCAGCTCGCTAGCGGGGGAGACCTACGAGCAGTACTTC,CASSSLAGETYEQYF,15,few,TRBJ2-7,TRBD2,TRBV7-8
TGCAGCGTTGACAGGTTGGGTACGCAGTATTTT,CSVDRLGTQYF,11,-,TRBJ2-3,-,TRBV29-1
TGTGCCAGCAGCAATGGACGGGGCTTGAATAGCAATCAGCCCCAGCATTTT,CASSNGRGLNSNQPQHF,17,-,TRBJ1-5,-,TRBV5-6
TGTGCCAGTAGTTCCAGGGGAGCGGGAGGGGGAGATACGCAGTATTTT,CASSSRGAGGGDTQYF,16,few,TRBJ2-3,TRBD2,TRBV19